This T cell receptor (beta chain) comes out of a study of T cell clonality in common variable immunodeficiency. Study outcomes and limitations: In common variable immunodeficiency, TCR beta chains reportedly carried fewer deletions and N-nucleotide insertions.

CVID subjects were some 15 female and approximately 30 male, aged 9 to 64. Both groups were predominantly of Caucasian heritage. For at least one year, all CVID subjects received replacement immunoglobulin. Blood samples were heparinized, about 5 to 9 ml per donor. About this clone: Its antigen remains unknown. A far more abundant clone sits one base away, making this likely a read error. The read ends 3 residues shy of where the CDR3 ends; the end is completed using the germline J gene.

This CDR3 has 13 amino acids. Germline V gives CDR1 GTSNPN, CDR2 SVGIG (reference sequence). The V and J ends lost 1 base and 9 bases respectively, with 13 bases between them. Profiled with immunoSEQ multiplex PCR; TCRdb holds only in-frame clones, not every one. The sample holds some 25,000 clones, and no clone turns up only once. The chain uses TRBV30 and TRBJ2-1; no definite D call. Sequenced sample: peripheral blood mononuclear cells. The TCR originated in a human donor with common variable immunodeficiency. The covered CDR3 bases are TGTGCCTGGAGTGGTCAGGTACGGCGTGAG. Its translation: CAWSGQVRRE. The whole CDR3 is CAWSGQVRREQFF.